A selection of T cell receptor beta chains follows, all from one sample in a study of post-analysis software for immune sequencing data. TCRdb itself ran the PCR reads through MiXCR, one entry per CDR3 protein. The repertoire has hundreds of thousands of distinct CDR3 sequences, 25% to 30% of them found once; the top ten carry approximately 0.55%. Sequenced input: blood. All receptors derive from a girl under 18 with multiple sclerosis. The CDR3 runs from the conserved cysteine through the conserved F or W. A D gene is named only where the DNA matches it firmly. Expanded clones get a size class; other rows say once, few or many, or leave the size out.

v_gene	abundance	d_gene	j_gene	CDR3aa	CDR3nt
TRBV3-1	NA	NA	TRBJ2-3	CASSPNAATDTQYF	TGTGCCAGCAGCCCCAATGCTGCAACAGATACGCAGTATTTT
TRBV7-7	NA	NA	TRBJ1-1	CATNSFGSSFEAFF	TGTGCCACCAACAGCTTCGGCAGTTCATTTGAAGCTTTCTTT
TRBV18	NA	NA	TRBJ2-1	CASSPLRAGVYNEQFF	TGTGCCAGCTCACCACTTAGGGCAGGGGTCTACAATGAGCAGTTCTTC
TRBV12-3/TRBV12-4	NA	NA	TRBJ1-5	CASSARTASRSQHF	TGTGCCAGCAGTGCTCGGACAGCTTCCCGGTCCCAGCATTTT
TRBV12-3/TRBV12-4	NA	TRBD1	TRBJ2-5	CASSDRDRVRETQYF	TGTGCCAGCAGTGACCGGGACAGGGTTCGGGAGACCCAGTACTTC
TRBV18	few	NA	TRBJ2-5	CASSPSTAYQETQYF	TGTGCCAGCTCACCCTCGACAGCCTACCAAGAGACCCAGTACTTC
TRBV15	NA	TRBD2	TRBJ2-1	CATSSPGTSGTNEQFF	TGTGCCACCAGCAGCCCCGGGACTAGCGGGACCAATGAGCAGTTCTTC
TRBV5-1	NA	TRBD1	TRBJ2-5	CASSLTRTGAGETQYF	TGCGCCAGCTCTTTGACACGGACAGGGGCAGGGGAGACCCAGTACTTC
TRBV7-2	few	TRBD2	TRBJ2-1	CASTLLAGVPNEQFF	TGTGCCAGCACCCTACTAGCGGGAGTCCCCAATGAGCAGTTCTTC
TRBV25-1	NA	TRBD2	TRBJ2-1	CASRGASGSFYNEQFF	TGTGCCAGCAGGGGAGCCAGCGGGAGTTTCTACAATGAGCAGTTCTTC
TRBV29-1	NA	NA	TRBJ2-7	CSVAGTPYEQYF	TGCAGCGTTGCCGGGACCCCCTACGAGCAGTACTTC
TRBV18	few	NA	TRBJ1-4	CASSTRTSDEKLFF	TGTGCCAGCTCTACGAGGACCTCGGACGAAAAACTGTTTTTT
TRBV29-1	few	TRBD2	TRBJ2-3	CSATSAVYDTQYF	TGCAGCGCGACTAGCGCGGTTTACGATACGCAGTATTTT
TRBV29-1	NA	TRBD1	TRBJ2-1	CSVEGTAYNEQFF	TGCAGCGTTGAGGGGACAGCTTACAATGAGCAGTTCTTC
TRBV6-2/TRBV6-3	NA	TRBD2	TRBJ2-1	CASSWSAGGPNNEQFF	TGTGCCAGCAGTTGGTCAGCGGGGGGGCCCAACAATGAGCAGTTCTTC